Below, one T cell receptor beta chain is given with its context. Antigen specificity is unknown. Total RNA extracted from each sample amounted to at least 6 micrograms. The sample comes from a study of blood T cells in healthy people across ages. Overall study findings and caveats: Across the age range, TCR beta diversity per million T cells fell in a roughly linear way. No conclusive comparison of naive versus antigen-experienced cells was possible with unsorted PBMCs. Correlation between TCR beta diversity and naive T cell percentage was strong.

A second PCR of roughly 7 to 11 cycles used a sample-barcoded 5' primer and a J-beta primer mix. TCRdb re-called the 5' RACE reads with MiXCR, one entry per CDR3 protein. The table shows 1.5 million to 2 million distinct CDR3 sequences, with roughly 49% occurring only once. The CDR3 length is 13 residues. V was cut by 3 bases and J by 2 bases, with 6 bases left in between. In germline, CDR1 is ENHRY, CDR2 SYGVKD. This receptor was taken from a woman in her thirties or forties in good health. Input material: blood. The J gene is TRBJ2-3, the V gene TRBV10-3; D is undetermined. CDR3 DNA sequence: TGTGCCATCAGTGACGGTTTCACAGATACGCAGTATTTT. As protein: CAISDGFTDTQYF.